Listed here are 28 T cell receptor beta chains from one sample, sequenced in a study of blood T cell repertoires in COVID-19. Using immunoSEQ multiplex PCR, the repertoire was profiled, and TCRdb retains in-frame clones only, with some absent. Of approximately 210,000 clones listed, under 95% are singletons. The sequencing input was peripheral blood. These receptors were obtained from a man in his thirties or forties with acute or convalescent COVID-19.

The rearrangement uses TRBV19 and TRBJ2-7; possible D gene TRBD1, 6 bases. CDR3 size: 14 residues. Trimming cost V 4 bases and J 2 bases, with 12 bases left between them. CDR1 and CDR2 from the germline V gene are LNHDA and SQIVND (reference sequence). CDR3 loop: CASSTGQITYEQYF. For the CDR3, the DNA is TGTGCCAGTAGTACTGGACAGATTACCTACGAGCAGTACTTC.

The V call is TRBV5-4, the J call TRBJ2-3; perhaps TRBD2 as D (7 bases). Germline V gene lookup returns CDR1 SGHNT and CDR2 YYREEE (reference sequence). The CDR3 contains 16 residues. With 3 bases removed from V and 4 bases from J, the gap between germline ends came to 18 bases. CDR3 sequence (DNA): TGTGCCAGCAGCTCGTGGGGGGGGCCTGAGGCAGATACGCAGTATTTT. Amino acids: CASSSWGGPEADTQYF.

CDR3 nucleotide sequence: TGCGCCAGCAGCCCCGGAGCGCCCGGGAGGGCAGATACGCAGTATTTT. Its translation: CASSPGAPGRADTQYF. The chain links TRBV5-1 to TRBJ2-3; 8 nucleotides agree with TRBD2. The germline V gene encodes CDR1 SGHRS and CDR2 YFSETQ. CDR3 length: 16 amino acids. V gave up 4 bases and J gave up 4 bases; unmatched junction bases: 11.

The V call is TRBV4-1, the J call TRBJ2-1, with D unresolved. The V end lost 2 bases, the J end lost 3 bases, and 8 bases lay between the germline ends. Germline V gene data show CDR1 as MGHRA and CDR2 as YSYEKL. The length of the CDR3 is 14 residues. The CDR3 loop is CASSQQAIYNEQFF. CDR3 coding DNA: TGCGCCAGCAGCCAACAGGCGATCTACAATGAGCAGTTCTTC.

The chain employs TRBV10-1 and TRBJ1-1; D unclear. V gave up 4 bases and J gave up 7 bases, with 7 bases separating them. This CDR3 has 11 residues. Germline loops: CDR1 WNHNN, CDR2 SYGVQD (reference sequence). The CDR3 region is CASSAGNEAFF. DNA for the CDR3: TGCGCCAGCAGTGCGGGTAATGAAGCTTTCTTT.

The chain links TRBV14 to TRBJ2-3; TRBD2 agrees at 11 bases. The junction had 6 bases not matched to a gene; V was cut back by 0 bases and J by 4 bases. CDR1 SGHDN and CDR2 FVKESK come from the germline V gene. There are 17 residues in the CDR3. CDR3 bases: TGTGCCAGCAGCCAAGAATGGTTACTAGCGGGAGCAGATACGCAGTATTTT. This gives the protein CASSQEWLLAGADTQYF.

The V gene is TRBV7-9, the J gene TRBJ1-3; possible D gene TRBD1, 6 bases. Trimming cost V 0 bases and J 3 bases, with 12 bases left between them. Germline V gene lookup returns CDR1 SEHNR and CDR2 FQNEAQ (reference sequence). The CDR3 sequence is 16 residues long. The chain's CDR3 is CASSLARNRDGNTIYF. CDR3 coding DNA: TGTGCCAGCAGCTTAGCGCGGAACAGGGATGGAAACACCATATATTTT.

The chain joins TRBV24-1 to TRBJ2-3; 10 bases are shared with TRBD2. V was clipped by 1 base and J by 11 bases; unmatched bases: 8. The CDR3 sequence is 15 residues long. CDR1 and CDR2 (germline): KGHDR, SFDVKD. CDR3 in amino acids: CATSDLAGGVFMQYF. Written as DNA, the CDR3 is TGTGCCACCAGTGATTTAGCGGGAGGGGTGTTCATGCAGTATTTT.

V gene TRBV6-5 combines with J gene TRBJ1-1; the D is unclear. The germline gives CDR1 MNHEY, CDR2 SVGAGI. The CDR3 runs to 11 residues. The V and J ends lost 6 bases and 2 bases respectively, with 4 bases between them. In DNA form, the CDR3 reads TGTGCCAGCAGGTCAAACACTGAAGCTTTCTTT. Amino acid sequence: CASRSNTEAFF.

This chain uses TRBV11-3 with TRBJ2-7, with a tentative D call TRBD1 (6 bases). Germline CDR1 reads SGHNT; CDR2 reads YENEEA. The CDR3 sequence is 13 residues long. V was shortened by 4 bases and J by 3 bases, with 10 bases between the two germline ends. The CDR3 protein is CASSSGQSYEQYF. Written as DNA, the CDR3 is TGTGCCAGCAGCTCCGGACAGAGCTACGAGCAGTACTTC.

The V call is TRBV3-1 (or the pseudogene TRBV3-2), the J call TRBJ2-3; D perhaps matches TRBD1 (5 bases). V lost 4 bases and J lost 0, with 5 bases in between. CDR1 is LGHDT, CDR2 YNNKEL, per germline (reference sequence). This CDR3 has 13 amino acids. CDR3 bases: TGTGCCAGCAGCCGGGGCAGCACAGATACGCAGTATTTT. It codes for CASSRGSTDTQYF.

The chain is built from TRBV15 and TRBJ1-4, with 12 bases matching TRBD1. The CDR3 runs to 17 residues. The germline CDR1 and CDR2 sequences are LNHNV and YYDKDF (reference sequence). J was trimmed by 2 bases and V by 4 bases; bases with no gene match: 5. The CDR3 protein is CATSTGDRGRTNEKLFF. The CDR3 bases are TGTGCCACCAGCACCGGGGACAGGGGGCGGACTAATGAAAAACTGTTTTTT.

The chain combines TRBV6-5 with TRBJ1-1; D may be TRBD1 (6 bases). The CDR3 runs to 15 residues. Trimming took off 8 bases at V and 3 bases at J, with 19 bases between the two ends. Germline values: CDR1 MNHEY, CDR2 SVGAGI. The CDR3 DNA reads TGTGCCAGCGGCCGCCGGAGGGGGGGAGACACTGAAGCTTTCTTT. Protein: CASGRRRGGDTEAFF.

This clone was observed a single time. The chain employs TRBV6-5 and TRBJ1-2; D not resolved. CDR1 is MNHEY, CDR2 SVGAGI, per germline. The CDR3 totals 13 residues. Trimming pared 3 bases from V and 8 bases from J, leaving 13 bases between. The CDR3 here is CASSYLGSGGYTF. For the CDR3, the DNA is TGTGCCAGCAGTTATCTCGGATCGGGAGGCTACACCTTC.

The J gene is TRBJ2-7, the V gene TRBV29-1; 8 bases map to TRBD1. This CDR3 spans 13 amino acids. Germline CDR1 SQVTM, CDR2 ANQGSEA. V gave up 0 bases and J gave up 6 bases; unmatched junction bases: 4. CDR3 loop: CSVEDVRGREQYF. The CDR3 region has the DNA TGCAGCGTTGAAGATGTCAGGGGGCGCGAGCAGTACTTC.

V gene TRBV11-2 combines with J gene TRBJ1-1; the match to TRBD1 covers 7 bases. Germline assignment: CDR1 SGHAT and CDR2 FQNNGV. With V trimmed by 0 bases and J by 10 bases, 8 bases remained unmatched. CDR3 length equals 14 residues. The CDR3 protein is CASSLDRGVVRAFF. Here the CDR3 DNA reads TGTGCCAGCAGCTTAGACAGGGGGGTCGTGAGAGCTTTCTTT. Complete variable domain (other parts from reference TRBV11-2 and TRBJ1-1): EAGVAQSPRYKIIEKRQSVAFWCNPISGHATLYWYQQILGQGPKLLIQFQNNGVVDDSQLPKDRFSAERLKGVDSTLKIQPAKLEDSAVYLCASSLDRGVVRAFFGQGTRLTVV.

The chain is built from TRBV5-1 and TRBJ1-2; no clear D. Germline CDR1 reads SGHRS; CDR2 reads YFSETQ. The CDR3 has 16 amino acids. The V and J ends lost 2 bases and 2 bases respectively, with 16 bases between them. CDR3 loop: CASSFAIANRNYGYTF. In nucleotides, the CDR3 is TGCGCCAGCAGCTTCGCCATTGCTAACCGAAACTATGGCTACACCTTC.

This chain links TRBV19 with TRBJ1-4; 8 bases are a match to TRBD1. The CDR3 spans 15 residues. The V gene end was trimmed by 3 bases and the J gene end by 7 bases; junction bases not matched to a gene: 7. Germline-derived CDR1 and CDR2 are LNHDA and SQIVND (reference sequence). In DNA form, the CDR3 reads TGTGCCAGTAGTATTCCTGGGACAGGTGGTGAAAAACTGTTTTTT. Its protein is CASSIPGTGGEKLFF.

The chain uses TRBV6-6 and TRBJ1-3; weak D call: TRBD1 (6 bases). CDR1 is MNHNY and CDR2 is SVGAGI in the germline V gene (reference sequence). V gave up 5 bases and J gave up 3 bases, with 23 bases separating them. This CDR3 comprises 18 residues. This CDR3 is CASSPGRGNSRRGNTIYF. Here the CDR3 DNA reads TGTGCCAGCAGTCCCGGCAGGGGCAATAGCCGCCGTGGAAACACCATATATTTT.

There are many counts of this clone. The rearrangement joins TRBV10-1 to TRBJ1-4, with a weak D call TRBD1 (5 bases). CDR3 length equals 14 residues. V was pared by 5 bases and J by 5 bases, with 12 bases between. Looked up from germline, CDR1 is WNHNN and CDR2 is SYGVQD (reference sequence). The CDR3 DNA reads TGCGCCAGCAGTTCAAATCAGGGAAATGAAAAACTGTTTTTT. This codes for CASSSNQGNEKLFF.

The chain combines TRBV3-1 (or the pseudogene TRBV3-2) with TRBJ2-7; no definite D call. Germline CDR1 LGHDT, CDR2 YNNKEL (reference sequence). The CDR3 runs 13 residues. The V end was cut by 4 bases, the J end by 3 bases, with 10 bases between. DNA for the CDR3: TGTGCCAGCAGCCGAGGCACTCACTACGAGCAGTACTTC. Amino acids: CASSRGTHYEQYF.

The chain joins TRBV6-4 to TRBJ1-1; TRBD1 agrees at 8 bases. The germline CDR1 and CDR2 sequences are MRHNA and SNTAGT. V trimming: 4 bases; J trimming: 3 bases; junction bases outside the gene matches: 4. The CDR3 runs to 14 residues. Here the CDR3 DNA reads TGTGCCAGCAGTGCCTACAGGGGGGACACTGAAGCTTTCTTT. Translated, it gives CASSAYRGDTEAFF.

The chain uses TRBV27 and TRBJ1-1; D remains ambiguous. Per the germline V gene, CDR1 is MNHEY and CDR2 is SMNVEV (reference sequence). The CDR3 has 14 residues. V shed 3 bases and J shed 1 base, with 9 bases lying between them. The CDR3 DNA follows: TGTGCCAGCAGTTTGGTACAGTGGAACACTGAAGCTTTCTTT. Protein: CASSLVQWNTEAFF.

The chain combines TRBV9 with TRBJ2-2; D is unresolved. From germline, CDR1 is SGDLS and CDR2 YYNGEE. The CDR3 sequence is 15 residues long. The ends were cut back, 0 bases at V and 4 bases at J, with 10 bases in the middle. The CDR3 region has the DNA TGTGCCAGCAGCGTAGAAGGAGCATTCACCGGGGAGCTGTTTTTT. This sequence encodes CASSVEGAFTGELFF.

The chain recombines TRBV27 with TRBJ2-1; 8 bases are a match to TRBD1. The CDR3 extends over 20 amino acids. Germline-derived CDR1 and CDR2 are MNHEY and SMNVEV (reference sequence). V shed 5 bases, J shed 6 bases, and the junction held 24 bases outside the gene matches. This chain's CDR3 is CASSKGAGTGVPLRGNEQFF. The DNA for the CDR3 is TGTGCCAGCAGTAAAGGCGCCGGGACAGGCGTCCCATTGCGGGGCAATGAGCAGTTCTTC.

V usage is TRBV2 and J usage is TRBJ2-7, with TRBD2 matching over 11 bases. The CDR3 loop spans 16 amino acids. The ends lost 3 bases at V and 1 base at J; junction bases unmatched: 5. The germline V gene encodes CDR1 SNHLY and CDR2 FYNNEI. For the CDR3, the DNA is TGTGCCAGCAGTGACTTGCTAGCGGGAGGTTCCTACGAGCAGTACTTC. Its translation is CASSDLLAGGSYEQYF.

This CDR3 reads CASSLGTGTYNEQFF. The CDR3 nucleotides read TGTGCCAGCAGCTTAGGGACAGGCACTTACAATGAGCAGTTCTTC. The rearrangement joins TRBV7-9 to TRBJ2-1; 7 bases agree with TRBD1. Germline trimming cut 1 base from V and 4 bases from J; bases unmatched to any gene: 4. The CDR3 loop spans 15 amino acids. CDR1 and CDR2 from the germline V gene are SEHNR and FQNEAQ (reference sequence).

The J gene is TRBJ2-3, the V gene TRBV12-1; TRBD1 is the table's D call, not checked against the DNA. TRBV12-1 is noted as a pseudogene. This CDR3 has 16 amino acids. CDR3 amino acids: CASSFGTGGNTDTQYF. The CDR3, as DNA: TGTGCCAGCAGCTTTGGGACAGGGGGCAACACAGATACGCAGTATTTT.